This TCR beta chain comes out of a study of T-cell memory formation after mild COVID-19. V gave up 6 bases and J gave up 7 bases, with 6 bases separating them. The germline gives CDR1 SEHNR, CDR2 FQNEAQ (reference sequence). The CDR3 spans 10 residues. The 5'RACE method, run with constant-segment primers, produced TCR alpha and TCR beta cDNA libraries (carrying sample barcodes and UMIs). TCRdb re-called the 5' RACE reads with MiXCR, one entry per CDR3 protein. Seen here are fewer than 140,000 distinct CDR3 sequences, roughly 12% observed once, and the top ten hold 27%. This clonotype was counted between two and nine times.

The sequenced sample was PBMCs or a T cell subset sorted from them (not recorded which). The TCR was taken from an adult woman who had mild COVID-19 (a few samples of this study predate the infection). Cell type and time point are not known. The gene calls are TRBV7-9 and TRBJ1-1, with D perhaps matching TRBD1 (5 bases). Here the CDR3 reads CASRGVEAFF. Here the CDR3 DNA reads TGTGCCAGCAGGGGGGTTGAAGCTTTCTTT. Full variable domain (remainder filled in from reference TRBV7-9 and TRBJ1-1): DTGVSQNPRHKITKRGQNVTFRCDPISEHNRLYWYRQTLGQGPEFLTYFQNEAQLEKSRLLSDRFSAERPKGSFSTLEIQRTEQGDSAMYLCASRGVEAFFGQGTRLTVV.